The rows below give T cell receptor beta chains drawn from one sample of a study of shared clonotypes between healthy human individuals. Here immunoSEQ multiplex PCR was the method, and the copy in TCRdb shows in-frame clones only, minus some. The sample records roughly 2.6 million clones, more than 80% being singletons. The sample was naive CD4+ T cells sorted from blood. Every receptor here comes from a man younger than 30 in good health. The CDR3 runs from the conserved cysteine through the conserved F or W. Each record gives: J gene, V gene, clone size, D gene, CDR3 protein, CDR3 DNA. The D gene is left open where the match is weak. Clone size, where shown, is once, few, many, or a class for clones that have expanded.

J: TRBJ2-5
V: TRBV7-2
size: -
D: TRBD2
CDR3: CASSLGGGRWTQYF
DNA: TGTGCCAGCAGCTTAGGCGGGGGGCGGTGGACCCAGTACTTC

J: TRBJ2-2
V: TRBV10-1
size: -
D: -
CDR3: CASSTFTGELFF
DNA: TGCGCCAGCAGTACCTTCACCGGGGAGCTGTTTTTT

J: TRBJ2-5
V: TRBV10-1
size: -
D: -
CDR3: CASSEFGQQETQYF
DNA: TGCGCCAGCAGTGAGTTTGGTCAGCAAGAGACCCAGTACTTC

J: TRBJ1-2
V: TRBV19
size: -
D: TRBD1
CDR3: CASSMLSGTETSYGYTF
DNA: TGTGCCAGTAGTATGCTCTCCGGGACAGAGACATCCTATGGCTACACCTTC

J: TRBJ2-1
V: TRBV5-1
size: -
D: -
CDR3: CASSLDSPQRNEQFF
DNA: TGCGCCAGCAGCTTGGATTCTCCCCAACGGAATGAGCAGTTCTTC

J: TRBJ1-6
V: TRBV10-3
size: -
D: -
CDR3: CAIGRGFNSPLHF
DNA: TGTGCCATCGGACGAGGTTTTAATTCACCCCTCCACTTT

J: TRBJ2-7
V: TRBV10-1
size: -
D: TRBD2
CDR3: CASSESGGYEQYF
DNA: TGCGCCAGCAGTGAGTCGGGGGGGTACGAGCAGTACTTC

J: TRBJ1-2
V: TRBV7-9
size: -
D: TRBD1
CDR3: CASSRGQGDYGYTF
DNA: TGTGCCAGCAGCCGCGGACAGGGAGACTATGGCTACACCTTC

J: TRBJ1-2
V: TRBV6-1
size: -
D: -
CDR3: CASSRTATNYGYTF
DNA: TGTGCCAGCAGCCGGACAGCCACTAACTATGGCTACACCTTC

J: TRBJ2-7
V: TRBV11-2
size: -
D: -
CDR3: CASSLGGREPYEQYF
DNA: TGTGCCAGCAGCTTGGGGGGACGGGAGCCCTACGAGCAGTACTTC

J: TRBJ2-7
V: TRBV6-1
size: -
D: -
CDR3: CASTGRTVLPYEQYF
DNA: TGTGCCAGCACCGGGCGGACAGTCCTTCCCTACGAGCAGTACTTC

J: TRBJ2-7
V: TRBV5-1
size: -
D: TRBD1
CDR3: CASSSLDRGRVEQYF
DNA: TGCGCCAGCAGCTCCCTGGACAGGGGGCGGGTCGAGCAGTACTTC

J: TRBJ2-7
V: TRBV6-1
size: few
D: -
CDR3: CASSEPGHTYEQYF
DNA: TGTGCCAGCAGTGAACCGGGACACACCTACGAGCAGTACTTC

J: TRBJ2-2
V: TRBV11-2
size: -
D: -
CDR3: CASSPRGARDTGELFF
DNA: TGTGCCAGCAGCCCACGCGGAGCGCGGGACACCGGGGAGCTGTTTTTT

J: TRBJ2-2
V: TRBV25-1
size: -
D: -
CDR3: CASTGNPGELFF
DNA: TGTGCCAGTACCGGGAATCCCGGGGAGCTGTTTTTT

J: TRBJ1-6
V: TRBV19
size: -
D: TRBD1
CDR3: CASTPRDRDNSPLHF
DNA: TGTGCCAGTACCCCCCGGGACAGGGATAATTCACCCCTCCACTTT

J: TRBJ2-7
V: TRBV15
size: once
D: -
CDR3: CATSSGTGEEQYF
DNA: TGTGCCACCAGCTCCGGGACGGGAGAGGAGCAGTACTTC

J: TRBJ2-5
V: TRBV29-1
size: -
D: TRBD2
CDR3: CSVVGRLAVQETQYF
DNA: TGCAGCGTAGTGGGCCGACTAGCGGTCCAAGAGACCCAGTACTTC

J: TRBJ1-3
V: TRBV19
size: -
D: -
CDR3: CASSRKTGSGNTIYF
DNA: TGTGCCAGTAGTCGGAAGACAGGCTCTGGAAACACCATATATTTT

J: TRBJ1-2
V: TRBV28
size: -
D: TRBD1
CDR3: CASSPSDRNYGYTF
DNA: TGTGCCAGCAGTCCCTCGGACAGGAACTATGGCTACACCTTC

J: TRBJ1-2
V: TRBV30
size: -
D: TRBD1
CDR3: CAWSVGGTARGYTF
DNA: TGTGCCTGGAGTGTAGGGGGGACAGCGAGGGGCTACACCTTC

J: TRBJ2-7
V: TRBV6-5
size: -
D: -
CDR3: CASSFETGFHEQYF
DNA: TGTGCCAGCAGTTTCGAGACAGGCTTCCACGAGCAGTACTTC

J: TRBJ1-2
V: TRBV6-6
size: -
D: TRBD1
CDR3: CASTNRDRDYGYTF
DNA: TGTGCCAGCACGAACCGGGACAGAGATTATGGCTACACCTTC

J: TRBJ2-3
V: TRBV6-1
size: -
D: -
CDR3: CASSDRKADTQYF
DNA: TGTGCCAGCAGTGACCGGAAAGCAGATACGCAGTATTTT

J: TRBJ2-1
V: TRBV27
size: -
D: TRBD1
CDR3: CASSSRDSSYNEQFF
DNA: TGTGCCAGCAGTTCCCGGGACAGCTCCTACAATGAGCAGTTCTTC

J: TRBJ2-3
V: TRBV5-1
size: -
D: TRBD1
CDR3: CASSLVPTGAGTDTQYF
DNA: TGCGCCAGCAGCTTGGTGCCCACAGGGGCCGGAACAGATACGCAGTATTTT

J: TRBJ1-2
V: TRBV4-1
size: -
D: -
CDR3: CASSRKGHLYGAYGYTF
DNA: TGCGCCAGCAGCCGCAAGGGACACCTCTATGGTGCCTATGGCTACACCTTC

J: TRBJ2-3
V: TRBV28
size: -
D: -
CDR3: CASSFSNQGPADTQYF
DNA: TGTGCCAGCAGTTTCTCGAACCAGGGACCAGCAGATACGCAGTATTTT

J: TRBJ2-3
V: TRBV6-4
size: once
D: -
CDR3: CASSRGAGDTQYF
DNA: TGTGCCAGCAGTAGGGGGGCCGGAGATACGCAGTATTTT

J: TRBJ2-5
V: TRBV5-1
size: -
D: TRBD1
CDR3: CASSEKGQGIGNQETQYF
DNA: TGCGCCAGCAGCGAGAAGGGACAGGGAATTGGGAACCAAGAGACCCAGTACTTC

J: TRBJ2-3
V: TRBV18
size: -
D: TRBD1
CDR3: CASSPLGTGSTDTQYF
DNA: TGTGCCAGCTCACCACTAGGGACAGGGAGCACAGATACGCAGTATTTT

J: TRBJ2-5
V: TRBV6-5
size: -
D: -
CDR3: CASSYSGGQETQYF
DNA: TGTGCCAGCAGTTACTCGGGAGGCCAAGAGACCCAGTACTTC

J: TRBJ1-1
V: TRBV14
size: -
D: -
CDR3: CASSQESWLGSTEAFF
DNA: TGTGCCAGCAGCCAAGAGTCTTGGTTAGGGTCCACTGAAGCTTTCTTT

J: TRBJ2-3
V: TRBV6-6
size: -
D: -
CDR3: CASSYSLQLTDTQYF
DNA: TGTGCCAGCAGTTACTCGTTACAGCTCACAGATACGCAGTATTTT

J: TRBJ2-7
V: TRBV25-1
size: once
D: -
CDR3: CASSGRGLLYEQYF
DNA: TGTGCCAGCTCGGGGCGAGGGCTGCTCTACGAGCAGTACTTC

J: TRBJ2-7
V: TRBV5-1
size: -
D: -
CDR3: CASSLGGTAYEQYF
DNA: TGCGCCAGCAGCTTGGGGGGGACCGCCTACGAGCAGTACTTC

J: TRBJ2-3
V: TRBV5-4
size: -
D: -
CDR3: CASSLGFEGPHTQYF
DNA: TGTGCCAGCAGCTTGGGCTTTGAGGGGCCCCATACGCAGTATTTT

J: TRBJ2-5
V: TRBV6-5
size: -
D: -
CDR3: CASSSGPIQETQYF
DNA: TGTGCCAGCAGCTCGGGACCGATCCAAGAGACCCAGTACTTC

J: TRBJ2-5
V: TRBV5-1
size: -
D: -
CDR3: CASSWDVGETQYF
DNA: TGCGCCAGCAGCTGGGACGTAGGGGAGACCCAGTACTTC

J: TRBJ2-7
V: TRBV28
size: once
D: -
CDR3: CASASYEQYF
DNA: TGTGCCAGCGCCTCCTACGAGCAGTACTTC

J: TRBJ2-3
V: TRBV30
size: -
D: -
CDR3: CAWSDEDTQYF
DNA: TGTGCCTGGAGCGACGAAGATACGCAGTATTTT

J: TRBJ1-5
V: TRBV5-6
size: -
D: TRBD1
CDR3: CASSLAGQGNHQPQHF
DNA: TGTGCCAGCAGCTTGGCTGGACAGGGGAACCATCAGCCCCAGCATTTT

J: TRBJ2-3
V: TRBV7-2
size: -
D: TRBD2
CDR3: CASSEQRGVDTQYF
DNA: TGTGCCAGCAGCGAGCAGCGGGGTGTAGATACGCAGTATTTT

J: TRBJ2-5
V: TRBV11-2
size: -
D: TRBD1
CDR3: CASSSVGQGSSETQYF
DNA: TGTGCCAGCAGCTCGGTAGGACAGGGTAGTTCCGAGACCCAGTACTTC

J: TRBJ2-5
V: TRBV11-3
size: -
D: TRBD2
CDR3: CASSSHTGTSGSGETQYF
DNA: TGTGCCAGCAGCTCCCACACGGGGACTAGCGGGAGTGGAGAGACCCAGTACTTC

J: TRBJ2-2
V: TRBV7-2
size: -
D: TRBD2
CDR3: CASSLGLAGTTNTGELFF
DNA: TGTGCCAGCAGTTTGGGACTAGCGGGGACTACGAACACCGGGGAGCTGTTTTTT

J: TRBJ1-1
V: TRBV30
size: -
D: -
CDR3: CAWSRVYTEAFF
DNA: TGTGCCTGGAGCAGGGTCTACACTGAAGCTTTCTTT

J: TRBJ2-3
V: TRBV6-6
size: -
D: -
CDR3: CASSYPSSTDTQYF
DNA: TGTGCCAGCAGTTATCCTTCTAGCACAGATACGCAGTATTTT

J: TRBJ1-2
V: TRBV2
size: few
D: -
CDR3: CASSKMNGYGYTF
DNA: TGTGCCAGCAGCAAGATGAACGGCTATGGCTACACCTTC

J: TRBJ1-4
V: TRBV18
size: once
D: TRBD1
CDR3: CASSQGQGASNEKLFF
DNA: TGTGCCAGCTCTCAGGGACAGGGGGCTTCTAATGAAAAACTGTTTTTT

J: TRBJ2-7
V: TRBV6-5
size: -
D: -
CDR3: CASSIGPAYEQYF
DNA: TGTGCCAGCAGTATAGGGCCAGCCTACGAGCAGTACTTC

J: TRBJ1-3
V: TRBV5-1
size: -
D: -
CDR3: CASSLGGVPSGNTIYF
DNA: TGCGCCAGCAGCTTGGGAGGCGTACCCTCTGGAAACACCATATATTTT

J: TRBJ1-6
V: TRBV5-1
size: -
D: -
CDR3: CASSFSGDNSPLHF
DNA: TGCGCCAGCAGCTTCTCGGGGGATAATTCACCCCTCCACTTT

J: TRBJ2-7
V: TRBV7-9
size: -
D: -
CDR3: CASSLGGGSTHEQYF
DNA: TGTGCCAGCAGCTTGGGGGGCGGGAGTACCCACGAGCAGTACTTC

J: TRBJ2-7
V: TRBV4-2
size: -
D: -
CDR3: CASSQDLGPYEQYF
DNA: TGTGCCAGCAGCCAAGATCTAGGGCCCTACGAGCAGTACTTC

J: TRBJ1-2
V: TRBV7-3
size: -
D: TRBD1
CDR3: CASSTGTGRGYTF
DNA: TGTGCCAGCAGCACGGGGACAGGAAGAGGCTACACCTTC

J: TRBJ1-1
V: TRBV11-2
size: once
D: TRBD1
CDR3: CASSLDLRQGRGNTEAFF
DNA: TGTGCCAGCAGCTTAGATCTTCGACAGGGGAGAGGGAACACTGAAGCTTTCTTT

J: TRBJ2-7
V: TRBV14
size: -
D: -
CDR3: CASSPPGTTFSYEQYF
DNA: TGTGCCAGCAGCCCGCCCGGGACGACTTTTTCCTACGAGCAGTACTTC

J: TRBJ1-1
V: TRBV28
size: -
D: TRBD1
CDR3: CASRLNRGLAFF
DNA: TGTGCCAGCAGGTTAAATAGGGGGCTGGCTTTCTTT

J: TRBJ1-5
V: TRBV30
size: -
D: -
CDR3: CAWSPGQGPQHF
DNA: TGTGCCTGGAGTCCGGGGCAAGGGCCCCAGCATTTT